This T cell receptor (beta chain) appears in the sequencing data of a study of CD8 T cells in Susac syndrome. Germline trimming cut 6 bases from V and 5 bases from J; bases unmatched to any gene: 10. Germline CDR1 is MNHEY and CDR2 is SVGAGI. This CDR3 region has 15 residues. Random hexamers were used to reverse transcribe roughly 0.45 to 1 ug of RNA. Amplification of TCR beta CDR3 spanned 54 Vbeta and 13 Jbeta via immunoSEQ multiplex PCR. TCRdb re-called the immunoSEQ multiplex PCR reads with MiXCR, one entry per CDR3 protein. The table shows 100,000 to 150,000 distinct CDR3 sequences, with more than 85% occurring only once.

Specimen: CD8+ T cells from PBMCs. The J gene is TRBJ2-5, the V gene TRBV6-5, with 9 bases matching TRBD1. The sequence came from a human donor with multiple sclerosis. CDR3 sequence: CASSPGQGFRETQYF. DNA for the CDR3: TGTGCCAGCAGCCCCGGACAGGGGTTCAGGGAGACCCAGTACTTC.